These 30 T cell receptor beta chains originate from one sample sequenced in a study of cytomegalovirus exposure and HLA in healthy donors. The primer mix had 60 Vbeta and 13 Jbeta primers. Assay: immunoSEQ multiplex PCR; the TCRdb copy retains only in-frame clones and omits some. Altogether hundreds of thousands of clones are present, over 60% being singletons, with the ten largest covering roughly 1.9%. Material: PBMCs. The receptors were gathered from a male donor in good health and CMV-seronegative.

The chain carries TRBV7-2 and TRBJ2-3; the D is unclear. Germline CDR1 SGHTA, CDR2 FQGNSA. Trimming took 1 base from V and 8 from J, leaving 7 bases between them. This CDR3 region has 12 residues. The CDR3 loop is CASSLGPGTQYF. DNA of the CDR3: TGTGCCAGCAGCTTAGGGCCGGGTACGCAGTATTTT.

The gene calls are TRBV2 and TRBJ1-5; 8 bases match TRBD1. V lost 6 bases to trimming and J lost 0 bases; unmatched junction nucleotides: 4. Germline V gives CDR1 SNHLY, CDR2 FYNNEI. This CDR3 is built from 15 residues. The CDR3 DNA reads TGTGCCAGCAGCCTCGGACAGGGTAGCAATCAGCCCCAGCATTTT. Residues: CASSLGQGSNQPQHF.

The count of this clone is one. The chain joins TRBV11-3 to TRBJ2-3, with 11 bases aligning to TRBD2. The CDR3 consists of 20 residues. Germline V gene lookup returns CDR1 SGHNT and CDR2 YENEEA. With V trimmed by 2 bases and J by 3 bases, 16 bases remained unmatched. CDR3 sequence reads: CASSLSPFSGGGGGTDTQYF. The CDR3 DNA reads as TGTGCCAGCAGCTTATCTCCGTTTAGCGGGGGGGGAGGTGGGACAGATACGCAGTATTTT.

This sequence joins TRBV27 and TRBJ1-5; tentative D call: TRBD1 (6 bases). Between the trimmed V and J ends, which lost 6 bases and 0 bases, there was a span of 9 bases. The CDR3 consists of 14 residues. Germline CDR1 MNHEY, CDR2 SMNVEV (reference sequence). The CDR3 DNA reads TGTGCCAGCAGCGGACAGAATAGCAATCAGCCCCAGCATTTT. It yields the protein CASSGQNSNQPQHF.

In its sample, this clone was seen a few times. V and J are TRBV25-1 and TRBJ2-7; D uncertain. Germline V gene data show CDR1 as MGHDK and CDR2 as SYGVNS. CDR3 length: 11 residues. V shed 6 bases and J shed 5 bases, with 8 bases lying between them. CDR3 nucleotides: TGTGCCAGCAGGGAAGGCCACGAGCAGTACTTC. Its translation: CASREGHEQYF.

The rearrangement links TRBV27 to TRBJ2-3, with 10 positions matching TRBD2. From germline, CDR1 is MNHEY and CDR2 SMNVEV (reference sequence). With 2 bases clipped from V and 2 bases from J, the junction kept 13 bases outside the gene matches. The CDR3 length is 19 residues. CDR3 sequence reads: CASSLSGGAERGFTDTQYF. DNA of the CDR3: TGTGCCAGCAGTTTAAGCGGGGGGGCCGAAAGAGGGTTCACAGATACGCAGTATTTT.

The chain combines TRBV19 with TRBJ2-2; no reliable D call. With 9 bases removed from V and 4 bases from J, the gap between germline ends came to 15 bases. Germline-derived CDR1 and CDR2 are LNHDA and SQIVND (reference sequence). The CDR3 is made up of 14 amino acids. CDR3 DNA sequence: TGTGCCAGCGCCTTCCGAGTGGTCACCGGGGAGCTGTTTTTT. Protein sequence: CASAFRVVTGELFF.

The CDR3 spells CASSLTGTASIGQYF. The DNA of the CDR3 is TGTGCCAGCAGCCTAACCGGGACAGCCTCAATTGGGCAGTACTTC. This chain links TRBV11-2 with TRBJ2-7, with 7 bases lining up with TRBD1. The CDR3 runs 15 residues. The germline V gene has CDR1 SGHAT and CDR2 FQNNGV. Losses at the gene ends were 5 bases for V and 9 bases for J; bases not matched to a gene: 16. Filled out from reference TRBV11-2 and TRBJ2-7, the complete variable domain reads EAGVAQSPRYKIIEKRQSVAFWCNPISGHATLYWYQQILGQGPKLLIQFQNNGVVDDSQLPKDRFSAERLKGVDSTLKIQPAKLEDSAVYLCASSLTGTASIGQYFGPGTRLTVT.

The chain is built from TRBV27 and TRBJ2-7; TRBD2 matches at 11 bases. V dropped 3 bases and J dropped 5; count of bases not matched to a gene: 3. Germline V gene data show CDR1 as MNHEY and CDR2 as SMNVEV (reference sequence). The CDR3 length is 14 residues. Here the CDR3 reads CASSFLAGGDEQYF. Written as DNA, the CDR3 is TGTGCCAGCAGTTTTTTAGCGGGGGGGGACGAGCAGTACTTC.

The CDR3 protein is CSVSTVLTDTQYF. CDR3 in DNA: TGCAGCGTTTCTACGGTCCTCACAGATACGCAGTATTTT. This chain joins TRBV29-1 and TRBJ2-3, with D unclear. This CDR3 comprises 13 residues. The V and J ends lost 5 bases and 2 bases respectively, with 11 bases between them. Germline assignment: CDR1 SQVTM and CDR2 ANQGSEA.

This chain links TRBV28 with TRBJ2-1, with 8 bases identical to TRBD2. J was trimmed by 2 bases and V by 10 bases; bases with no gene match: 10. The length of the CDR3 is 15 residues. Germline V gives CDR1 MDHEN, CDR2 SYDVKM. The CDR3 sequence: CANKVSGGPYNEQFF. CDR3 coding DNA: TGTGCCAACAAGGTATCGGGAGGGCCCTACAATGAGCAGTTCTTC.

The rearrangement uses TRBV5-4 and TRBJ2-1; 7 nucleotides match TRBD2. Unmatched junction bases numbered 6, after V lost 1 base and J lost 8 bases. CDR1 and CDR2 (germline): SGHNT, YYREEE (reference sequence). The CDR3 extends over 14 amino acids. The CDR3 coding sequence is TGTGCCAGCAGCTTGACTAGCGAGAGGGATGAGCAGTTCTTC. Protein product: CASSLTSERDEQFF.

V is TRBV27 and J is TRBJ1-5; no firm D call. The germline CDR1 and CDR2 sequences are MNHEY and SMNVEV (reference sequence). The CDR3 length is 13 residues. The germline V and J ends were trimmed by 3 bases and 3 bases, with 6 bases remaining between them. CDR3 DNA sequence: TGTGCCAGCAGTTTCAGGATCAATCAGCCCCAGCATTTT. Its protein is CASSFRINQPQHF.

The rearrangement joins TRBV30 to TRBJ2-4, with no clear D. This CDR3 has 14 residues. The V and J ends lost 0 bases and 3 bases respectively, with 9 bases between them. CDR1 is GTSNPN, CDR2 SVGIG, per germline (reference sequence). CDR3 in amino acids: CAWSVGSGKNIQYF. As DNA, the CDR3 is TGTGCCTGGAGTGTTGGTTCGGGCAAAAACATTCAGTACTTC.

A remark on this clone: An end of the junction differs from the germline gene, which may be a read error. Other DNA sequences in this specimen translate into the identical CDR3. The V call is TRBV6-1, the J call TRBJ2-2; TRBD2 is a possible D gene (5 bases). This CDR3 region has 13 residues. Germline V gives CDR1 MNHNS, CDR2 SASEGT. The CDR3 loop reads CASSWAGGRELFF. CDR3 bases: TGCGCCAGCAGTTGGGCAGGAGGTAGGGAGCTGTTTTTT.

The sample holds a few counts of this clone. This sequence joins TRBV6-5 and TRBJ2-7, with a weak D call TRBD1 (5 bases). Trimming took off 9 bases at V and 5 bases at J, with 11 bases between the two ends. CDR1 is MNHEY, CDR2 SVGAGI, per germline. This CDR3 spans 11 amino acids. The chain's CDR3 is CARTVSHEQYF. For the CDR3, the DNA is TGTGCCAGGACAGTGTCCCACGAGCAGTACTTC.

This clone was seen once. At the DNA level, this CDR3 is encoded by other sequences in the same sample as well. The chain joins TRBV11-2 to TRBJ1-1; 7 nucleotides align to TRBD1. V lost 3 bases, J lost 7 bases, and 2 bases stayed unmatched. Germline-derived CDR1 and CDR2 are SGHAT and FQNNGV. The CDR3 totals 12 residues. The CDR3 protein is CASSLGTVEAFF. The DNA of the CDR3 is TGTGCCAGCAGCTTGGGGACAGTTGAAGCTTTCTTT.

This clone was detected only once. V usage is TRBV7-6 and J usage is TRBJ1-1, with a weak D call TRBD1 (6 bases). The V gene's germline CDR1 is SGHVS and CDR2 FNYEAQ. Trimming shortened V by 5 bases and J by 1 base, and 17 bases separated the two germline ends. The CDR3 spans 16 residues. Here the CDR3 DNA reads TGTGCCAGCAGCAACCAGGGGAGCTGGGGGAACACTGAAGCTTTCTTT. Its protein is CASSNQGSWGNTEAFF.

The V call is TRBV29-1, the J call TRBJ2-4; 9 nucleotides align to TRBD2. In germline, CDR1 is SQVTM, CDR2 ANQGSEA. V was pared by 4 bases and J by 0 bases, with 10 bases of the junction left unmatched. The CDR3 sequence is 17 residues long. CDR3 amino acids: CSVGGGGGMLAKNIQYF. CDR3 coding DNA: TGCAGCGTTGGCGGGGGGGGAGGGATGCTAGCCAAAAACATTCAGTACTTC.

The V call is TRBV4-1, the J call TRBJ2-7; 13 nucleotides match TRBD2. The CDR3 spans 15 residues. With V trimmed by 2 bases and J by 5 bases, 3 bases remained unmatched. In germline, CDR1 is MGHRA, CDR2 YSYEKL. The CDR3 protein is CASSQTSGRVHEQYF. The CDR3, as DNA: TGCGCCAGCAGCCAAACTAGCGGGAGGGTCCACGAGCAGTACTTC.

This chain joins TRBV9 and TRBJ2-3; 8 nucleotides agree with TRBD2. Germline V gene lookup returns CDR1 SGDLS and CDR2 YYNGEE. The length of the CDR3 is 14 residues. Trimming at V came to 3 bases and at J to 4 bases, leaving 4 bases not matched to a gene. The CDR3 reads CASSGGLGSDTQYF. CDR3 DNA sequence: TGTGCCAGCAGCGGGGGACTAGGTTCAGATACGCAGTATTTT.

V is TRBV29-1 and J is TRBJ1-5; D ambiguous. Germline CDR1 SQVTM, CDR2 ANQGSEA. Trimming took off 3 bases at V and 2 bases at J, with 8 bases between the two ends. CDR3 length: 13 residues. CDR3 sequence reads: CSVEVGGNQPQHF. Written as DNA, the CDR3 is TGCAGCGTTGAGGTGGGCGGCAATCAGCCCCAGCATTTT.

V is TRBV5-4 and J is TRBJ1-1, with TRBD1 identical over 11 bases. Germline-derived CDR1 and CDR2 are SGHNT and YYREEE (reference sequence). The CDR3 totals 18 residues. The V segment lost 4 bases and the J segment 0 bases; nucleotides outside the gene matches: 11. The DNA for the CDR3 is TGTGCCAGCAGCGGCGGACAGGGGGCTAGTACCATGAACACTGAAGCTTTCTTT. Translation gives CASSGGQGASTMNTEAFF.

This clone was observed a few times. V gene TRBV15 combines with J gene TRBJ1-2, with TRBD1 as a possible D gene (6 bases). The CDR3 length is 13 residues. Germline values: CDR1 LNHNV, CDR2 YYDKDF (reference sequence). Trimming removed 5 bases from V and 2 bases from J, with 9 bases in between. CDR3 sequence (DNA): TGTGCCACCAGCCCCGACAGGAACTATGGCTACACCTTC. Amino acid sequence: CATSPDRNYGYTF. Full variable domain (remainder filled in from reference TRBV15 and TRBJ1-2): DAMVIQNPRYQVTQFGKPVTLSCSQTLNHNVMYWYQQKSSQAPKLLFHYYDKDFNNEADTPDNFQSRRPNTSFCFLDIRSPGLGDTAMYLCATSPDRNYGYTFGSGTRLTVV.

In nucleotides, the CDR3 is TGTGCCAGCAGTACGGGTTCTAGCACAGATACGCAGTATTTT. It is translated as CASSTGSSTDTQYF. The V and J genes are TRBV28 and TRBJ2-3; D unclear. The V end lost 5 bases, the J end lost 0 bases, and 9 bases lay between the germline ends. CDR1 MDHEN and CDR2 SYDVKM come from the germline V gene. The CDR3 is made up of 14 amino acids.

CDR3 nucleotides: TGTGCCAGCAGTGAAGTAACGCGGGAGACCCAGTACTTC. The encoded protein is CASSEVTRETQYF. This rearrangement joins TRBV2 to TRBJ2-5; no reliable D call. V was shortened by 1 base and J by 5 bases, with 8 bases between the two germline ends. CDR3 size: 13 residues. Germline V CDR1 and CDR2: SNHLY, FYNNEI.

J is TRBJ1-4 and V is TRBV5-1, with a weak D call TRBD1 (5 bases). Germline V gene sequence: CDR1 SGHRS, CDR2 YFSETQ. Trimming shortened V by 3 bases and J by 2 bases, and 17 bases separated the two germline ends. This CDR3 comprises 17 residues. The CDR3 bases are TGCGCCAGCAGCTCCCGGCAGGGTTTTGGGACTAATGAAAAACTGTTTTTT. It encodes CASSSRQGFGTNEKLFF.

CDR3 protein: CAWGGTVSGNTIYF. DNA of the CDR3: TGTGCCTGGGGCGGGACAGTCTCTGGAAACACCATATATTTT. The chain employs TRBV30 and TRBJ1-3, with TRBD1 matching over 7 bases. CDR3 length: 14 amino acids. Germline trimming cut 5 bases from V and 0 bases from J; bases unmatched to any gene: 4. CDR1 is GTSNPN, CDR2 SVGIG, per germline (reference sequence).

The rearrangement links TRBV6-5 to TRBJ2-7; possible D gene TRBD1, 6 bases. With 0 bases removed from V and 4 bases from J, the gap between germline ends came to 13 bases. Germline V lookup: CDR1 MNHEY, CDR2 SVGAGI. The CDR3 has 15 residues. For the CDR3, the DNA is TGTGCCAGCAGTTACTCGACCGGGACACCTTACGAGCAGTACTTC. It translates to CASSYSTGTPYEQYF.

The CDR3 region is CASSLVAINEQFF. The CDR3 DNA sequence: TGTGCCAGCAGCTTAGTTGCGATCAATGAGCAGTTCTTC. The chain links TRBV7-9 to TRBJ2-1; D is unclear. The CDR3 length is 13 residues. V lost 1 base to trimming and J lost 6 bases, with 7 bases between them. In germline, CDR1 is SEHNR, CDR2 FQNEAQ (reference sequence).